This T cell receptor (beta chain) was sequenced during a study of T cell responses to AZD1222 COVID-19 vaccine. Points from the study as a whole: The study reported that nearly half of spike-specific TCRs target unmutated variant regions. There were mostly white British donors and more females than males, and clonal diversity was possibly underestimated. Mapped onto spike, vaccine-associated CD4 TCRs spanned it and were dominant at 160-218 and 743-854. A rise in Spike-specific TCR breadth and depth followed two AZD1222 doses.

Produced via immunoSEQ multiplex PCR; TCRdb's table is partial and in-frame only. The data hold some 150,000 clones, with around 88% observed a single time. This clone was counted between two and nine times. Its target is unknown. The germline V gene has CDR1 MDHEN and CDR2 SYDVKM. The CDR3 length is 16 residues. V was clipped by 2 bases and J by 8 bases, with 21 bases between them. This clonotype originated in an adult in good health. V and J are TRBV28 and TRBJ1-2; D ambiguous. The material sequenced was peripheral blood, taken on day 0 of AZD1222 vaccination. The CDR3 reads CASSLPPPALMSGYTF. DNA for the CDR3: TGTGCCAGCAGTTTACCTCCACCCGCCCTGATGTCCGGCTACACCTTC.